A single sample gave rise to the 8 T cell receptor beta chains below, sequenced in a study of CXCR3-negative and CXCR3-positive naive CD8 T cells (dated by TCRdb to between 2018 and 2020). This sample was sequenced with a NextSeq 550. The Human TCR Profiling Kit (MiLaboratory) was used to prepare UMI-labeled 5' RACE TRB cDNA libraries. After the reads were reprocessed by TCRdb, one entry was made per CDR3 protein sequence, with no DNA. The sample table on file contains 45,000 to 65,000 distinct CDR3 sequences. Jointly, the top ten make up less than 1.6% of the sample. Sequenced material: naive CXCR3- CD8+ T cells from blood. This sample's cell subset or site label indicates: CD45RO-CCR7+CD27+CD95- naive CD8+ T cells lacking CXCR3 (TNR3-). The origin of the receptors is a human donor in good health. Some clones in this sample may be carry-over from other donors' samples.

This chain connects TRBV14 to TRBJ2-5; TCRdb's D gene call, TRBD2, goes unchecked for lack of DNA. This CDR3 contains 15 residues. From germline, CDR1 is SGHDN and CDR2 FVKESK. CDR3 region: CASSQVSSGQETQYF.

The rearrangement links TRBV12-3 or TRBV12-4 to TRBJ2-1; the D call of TRBD1 rests on TCRdb alone, since no DNA is present to check it. This CDR3 has 16 amino acids. CDR3 sequence: CASSLEGDSSYNEQFF.

The V call is TRBV5-1, the J call TRBJ1-2; absent DNA, TCRdb's TRBD1 call cannot be checked. This CDR3 spans 17 amino acids. From germline, CDR1 is SGHRS and CDR2 YFSETQ. This CDR3 reads CASSLDPGQGAFGGYTF.

V usage is TRBV7-3 and J usage is TRBJ2-7; TCRdb's D call of TRBD2 is untestable without DNA. Per germline, CDR1 SGHTA and CDR2 FQGTGA. The CDR3 has 14 residues. The CDR3 sequence: CASSSGLAGDEQYF. The variable domain in full, completed from reference TRBV7-3 and TRBJ2-7, reads GAGVSQTPSNKVTEKGKYVELRCDPISGHTALYWYRQSLGQGPEFLIYFQGTGAADDSGLPNDRFFAVRPEGSVSTLKIQRTERGDSAVYLCASSSGLAGDEQYFGPGTRLTVT.

V and J are TRBV23-1 and TRBJ2-7. TRBV23-1 is an ORF for which the function is uncertain. This CDR3 is built from 12 residues. CDR3 loop: CASSQRSYEQYF.

J is TRBJ2-3 and V is TRBV28; TCRdb reports TRBD2, a call that lacks DNA to check it against. CDR1 is MDHEN and CDR2 is SYDVKM in the germline V gene. CDR3 length: 16 amino acids. The CDR3 sequence: CASSYYSGGLSDTQYF.

The chain employs TRBV5-5 and TRBJ2-7. The CDR3 consists of 15 residues. From germline, CDR1 is SGHKS and CDR2 YYEKEE (reference sequence). CDR3 in amino acids: CASSLGFGLGYEQYF.

The genes are TRBV12-3 or TRBV12-4 and TRBJ2-1; TCRdb outputs TRBD1, but without DNA this stays unchecked. This CDR3 spans 15 amino acids. The CDR3 sequence: CASSSDRESDLEQFF.